The 4 T cell receptor beta chains reported below all come from one sample, sequenced in a study of blood T cell repertoires in COVID-19 (dated by TCRdb to about 2020). The library was obtained by the immunoSEQ multiplex PCR assay. The table was pulled from immuneACCESS by TCRdb, which kept in-frame rearrangements only. Such tables lose some clones; where checked, under half of the loss comes from unresolved V genes, and the rest has no known cause. Here the sample has roughly 110,000 clones; around 83% occur a single time. The leading ten clones occupy 1.1% to 1.5% of the sample. The source material was peripheral blood. The source is a middle-aged man with acute or convalescent COVID-19.

This clone was observed once. The chain is built from TRBV19 and TRBJ2-3; D perhaps matches TRBD2 (6 bases). V lost 4 bases to trimming and J lost 8 bases, with 10 bases between them. This CDR3 is 12 amino acids long. CDR1 is LNHDA and CDR2 is SQIVND in the germline V gene (reference sequence). The CDR3 coding sequence is TGTGCCAGTAGTAAGGGACTTTCTACGCAGTATTTT. Translated, it gives CASSKGLSTQYF.

The V call is TRBV6-1, the J call TRBJ1-1; TRBD1 aligns across 8 bases. This CDR3 region has 13 residues. J was trimmed by 7 bases and V by 2 bases; bases with no gene match: 3. Germline values: CDR1 MNHNS, CDR2 SASEGT. For the CDR3, the DNA is TGTGCCAGCAGTGAATTAGGGACAGGTGAAGCTTTCTTT. Translation: CASSELGTGEAFF.

The chain combines TRBV7-3 with TRBJ2-5, with 10 bases lining up with TRBD2. J lost 5 bases, V lost 3 bases, and 6 bases had no gene match. The CDR3 consists of 15 residues. The germline V gene encodes CDR1 SGHTA and CDR2 FQGTGA. The CDR3 DNA follows: TGTGCCAGCAGCTTTAGCGGGGGGCAGGGTGAGACCCAGTACTTC. It specifies CASSFSGGQGETQYF. Combining the CDR3 with reference TRBV7-3 and TRBJ2-5 gives the whole variable domain GAGVSQTPSNKVTEKGKYVELRCDPISGHTALYWYRQSLGQGPEFLIYFQGTGAADDSGLPNDRFFAVRPEGSVSTLKIQRTERGDSAVYLCASSFSGGQGETQYFGPGTRLLVL.

The chain has TRBV29-1 and TRBJ2-3; 7 nucleotides line up with TRBD1. The germline V gene has CDR1 SQVTM and CDR2 ANQGSEA. Losses at the gene ends were 1 base for V and 2 bases for J; bases not matched to a gene: 12. This CDR3 has 17 residues. The CDR3 DNA reads TGCAGCGTTGAAGGCGACACGGGACAGTCAAACACAGATACGCAGTATTTT. Encoded protein: CSVEGDTGQSNTDTQYF.